This T cell receptor (beta chain) was sequenced for a study of identical twins. Findings of the study overall: In zero-insertion analyses, partial confounding could arise from invariant MAIT and iNKT cells. Memory repertoires lacked the insertion deficit that abundant cord blood beta clonotypes showed.

The CDR3 length is 15 residues. Trimming removed 3 bases at V and 6 bases at J, with 18 bases between. Germline V lookup: CDR1 SGHTA, CDR2 FQGNSA. With respect to this clonotype: Its antigen is currently unknown.

TCRdb re-derived calls from the 5' RACE reads in MiXCR, one entry per CDR3 protein. The sample shows about 100,000 distinct CDR3 sequences, 5.5% to 7% of them seen only once. This clonotype was obtained from a woman aged 45-65 years in good health. The sequencing sample was made of memory T cells sorted from blood. The rearrangement uses TRBV7-2 and TRBJ2-7; D might be TRBD2 (6 bases). CDR3 nucleotide sequence: TGTGCCAGCAGCTTTTCGTCCGTCCGGGGAGGCGAGCAGTACTTC. Translating gives CASSFSSVRGGEQYF.